This T cell receptor beta chain comes out of a study of naive and memory T cell subsets. Ligated cDNA underwent four rounds of PCR with nested alpha and beta constant region primers and SP2. MiXCR, run by TCRdb on the 5' RACE reads, gives a single entry per CDR3 protein. Of about 59,000 distinct CDR3 sequences listed, more than 6% are singletons. This clonotype was detected only a few times. V was shortened by 4 bases and J by 1 base, with 8 bases between the two germline ends. The CDR3 sequence is 13 residues long. From germline, CDR1 is SGHRS and CDR2 YFSETQ. A UMI-containing oligonucleotide was joined by 3' ligation to the TCR cDNA template. Unsorted total RNA, roughly 1 to 1000 ng, was DNase treated before reverse transcription.

This TCR was sampled from a female donor in good health. This sequence joins TRBV5-1 and TRBJ1-1; D is uncertain. CDR3 in amino acids: CASSPTPNTEAFF. The CDR3 DNA follows: TGCGCCAGCAGCCCGACCCCGAACACTGAAGCTTTCTTT.